This is a list of T cell receptor beta chains from one sample in a study of PD-1 blockade in mismatch repair-deficient tumors. Libraries were prepared by immunoSEQ multiplex PCR; TCRdb keeps only in-frame clonotypes and omits some of them. The sample lists tens of thousands of clones; more than 65% were seen once. The source was peripheral blood, collected 12 weeks after starting pembrolizumab. The receptor set was obtained from an adult with mismatch repair-deficient cancer. Both conserved end residues are part of each CDR3. D genes are given only for firm matches. Size tells how often a clone was seen (once, few, many) or the class of an expanded clone, and some rows leave it out.

V gene	clone size	J gene	D gene	CDR3 DNA	CDR3 protein
TRBV5-1	NA	TRBJ1-1	NA	TGCGCCAGCACGAAATTACAGAGCACTGAAGCTTTCTTT	CASTKLQSTEAFF
TRBV5-4	NA	TRBJ2-5	NA	TGTGCCAGCAGCCATCCGGACTCAGGGCAGTACTTC	CASSHPDSGQYF
TRBV6-8	few	TRBJ2-1	NA	TGTGCCCTACGTTGCGGATTAATAGAGGCTCATGAGCAGTTCTTC	CALRCGLIEAHEQFF
TRBV18	NA	TRBJ2-7	NA	TGTGCCAGCTCACCGCAAGGGTTGGGGCCCTACGAGCAGTACTTC	CASSPQGLGPYEQYF
TRBV7-8	NA	TRBJ2-2	TRBD2	TGTGCCAGCAGCTCAAGACTAGCGGGAGGTAGAACCGGGGAGCTGTTTTTT	CASSSRLAGGRTGELFF
TRBV7-9	NA	TRBJ1-1	NA	TGTGCCAGCAGGACGACAGGCCCGAACACTGAAGCTTTCTTT	CASRTTGPNTEAFF
TRBV9	NA	TRBJ2-1	TRBD1	TGTGCCAGCAGCCCCCCAGGGGGCGCGGGCTACAATGAGCAGTTCTTC	CASSPPGGAGYNEQFF
TRBV6-1	NA	TRBJ1-5	NA	TGTGCCAGCAGTGAGCCCCTGGGGGAATGGAGCAATCAGCCCCAGCATTTT	CASSEPLGEWSNQPQHF
TRBV10-1	few	TRBJ2-1	NA	TGCGCCAGGACCGACAGAACCTGCTCCTACAATGAGCAGTTCTTC	CARTDRTCSYNEQFF
TRBV5-1	NA	TRBJ1-2	NA	TGCGCCAGCAGCTTGGGGGACCTCGCTAACTATGGCTACACCTTC	CASSLGDLANYGYTF
TRBV10-3	few	TRBJ1-5	TRBD1	TGTGCCATCAAGGACAGGGTTTCCCATCAGCCCCAGCATTTT	CAIKDRVSHQPQHF
TRBV7-2	NA	TRBJ2-7	NA	TGTGCCAGCAGCTTAGAGCCGGGGTCCTACGAGCAGTACTTC	CASSLEPGSYEQYF
TRBV20-1	NA	TRBJ2-3	NA	TGCAGTGCTTATGACCGATTAACGCAGTATTTT	CSAYDRLTQYF
TRBV27	NA	TRBJ2-1	NA	TGTGCCAGCAGTCCTCAGGAGAGGCGGGTCAATGAGCAGTTCTTC	CASSPQERRVNEQFF
TRBV14	NA	TRBJ2-6	NA	TGTGCCAGCAGCCGTTTGTCTGGGGCCAACGTCCTGACTTTC	CASSRLSGANVLTF
TRBV5-4	NA	TRBJ2-1	TRBD2	TGTGCCAGCAGCTCCGGAACTAGCGGGAGGAACAATGAGCAGTTCTTC	CASSSGTSGRNNEQFF
TRBV19	NA	TRBJ2-7	NA	TGTGCCAGTAGTGCCCGGGACACGACAATCTACGAGCAGTACTTC	CASSARDTTIYEQYF
TRBV7-9	NA	TRBJ2-7	TRBD2	TGTGCCAGCAGCTTCCTAGCGGTGCAGTACTTC	CASSFLAVQYF
TRBV25-1	NA	TRBJ2-1	TRBD2	TGTGCCAGCAGTGAATTGGCGGGAGGATCTAGCTATGAGCAGTTCTTC	CASSELAGGSSYEQFF
TRBV11-2	once	TRBJ1-3	NA	TGTGCCAGCAGCGTAAGGGAATATGGAAACACCATATATTTT	CASSVREYGNTIYF
TRBV18	NA	TRBJ2-2	TRBD2	TGTGCCAGCTCACCGCGAACTAGCGACTATACCGGGGAGCTGTTTTTT	CASSPRTSDYTGELFF
TRBV9	few	TRBJ2-7	NA	TGTGCCAGCAGCTCCGTCGGCAAAGACGAGCAGTACTTC	CASSSVGKDEQYF
TRBV6-6	once	TRBJ2-7	TRBD1	TGTGCCATCATGAAGGACAGGGGGGAATTCTACGAGCAGTACTTC	CAIMKDRGEFYEQYF
TRBV6-6	NA	TRBJ1-4	TRBD1	TGTGCCAGCAGCCGGGCTACCGGGACAGGGTTTGAAAAACTGTTTTTT	CASSRATGTGFEKLFF
TRBV14	NA	TRBJ1-1	NA	TGTGCCAGCAGCCTTTGGCTGAACACTGAAGCTTTCTTT	CASSLWLNTEAFF
TRBV11-2	few	TRBJ1-3	NA	TGTGCCAGCAGCTTCTCCTACTCTGGAAACACCATATATTTT	CASSFSYSGNTIYF
TRBV27	NA	TRBJ2-3	TRBD2	TGTGCCAGCAGCCCCCGGCTAGCGGGAACCGGTACAGATACGCAGTATTTT	CASSPRLAGTGTDTQYF